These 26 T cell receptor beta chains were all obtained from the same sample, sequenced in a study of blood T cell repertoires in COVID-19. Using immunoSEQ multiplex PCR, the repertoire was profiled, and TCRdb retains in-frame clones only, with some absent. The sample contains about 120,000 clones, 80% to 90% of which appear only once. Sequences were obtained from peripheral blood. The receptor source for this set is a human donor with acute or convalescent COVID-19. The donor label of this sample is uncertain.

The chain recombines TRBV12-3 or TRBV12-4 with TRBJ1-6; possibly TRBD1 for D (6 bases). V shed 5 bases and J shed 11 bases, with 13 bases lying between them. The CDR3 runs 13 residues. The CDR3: CASSPGAWTPLHF. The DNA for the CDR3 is TGTGCCAGCAGTCCAGGGGCCTGGACACCCCTCCACTTT.

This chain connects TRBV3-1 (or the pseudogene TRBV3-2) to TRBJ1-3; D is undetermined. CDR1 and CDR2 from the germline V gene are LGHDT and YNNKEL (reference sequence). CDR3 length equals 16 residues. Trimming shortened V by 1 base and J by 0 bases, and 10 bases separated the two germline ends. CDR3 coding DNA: TGTGCCAGCAGCCAAGCGCGGCAGCTCTCTGGAAACACCATATATTTT. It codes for CASSQARQLSGNTIYF.

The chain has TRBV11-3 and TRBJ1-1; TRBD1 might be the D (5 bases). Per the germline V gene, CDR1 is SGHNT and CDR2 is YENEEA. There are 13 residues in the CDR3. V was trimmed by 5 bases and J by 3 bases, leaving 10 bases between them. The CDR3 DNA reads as TGTGCCAGCAGCCATGCGGGGGACACTGAAGCTTTCTTT. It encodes CASSHAGDTEAFF.

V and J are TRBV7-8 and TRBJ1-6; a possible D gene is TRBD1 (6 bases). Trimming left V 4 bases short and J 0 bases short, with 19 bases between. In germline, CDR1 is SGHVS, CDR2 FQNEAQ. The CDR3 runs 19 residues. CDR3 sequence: CASSSGVWRTRSYNSPLHF. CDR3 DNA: TGTGCCAGCAGCTCAGGGGTTTGGAGGACCCGCTCCTATAATTCACCCCTCCACTTT.

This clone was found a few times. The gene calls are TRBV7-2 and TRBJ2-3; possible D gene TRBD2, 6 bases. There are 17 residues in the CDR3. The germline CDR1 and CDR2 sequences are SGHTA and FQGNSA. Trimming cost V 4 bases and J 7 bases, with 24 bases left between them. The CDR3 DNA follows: TGTGCCAGCAGCTCCCCCCGGCGCGGGGTGGTGACTTATACGCAGTATTTT. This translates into CASSSPRRGVVTYTQYF.

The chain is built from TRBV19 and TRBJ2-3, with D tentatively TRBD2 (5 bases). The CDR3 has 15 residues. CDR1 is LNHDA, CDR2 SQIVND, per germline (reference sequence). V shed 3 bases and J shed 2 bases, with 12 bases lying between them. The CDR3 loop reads CASSIGGRVTDTQYF. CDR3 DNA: TGTGCCAGTAGTATTGGAGGACGGGTCACAGATACGCAGTATTTT. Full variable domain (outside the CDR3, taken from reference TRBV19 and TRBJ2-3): DGGITQSPKYLFRKEGQNVTLSCEQNLNHDAMYWYRQDPGQGLRLIYYSQIVNDFQKGDIAEGYSVSREKKESFPLTVTSAQKNPTAFYLCASSIGGRVTDTQYFGPGTRLTVL.

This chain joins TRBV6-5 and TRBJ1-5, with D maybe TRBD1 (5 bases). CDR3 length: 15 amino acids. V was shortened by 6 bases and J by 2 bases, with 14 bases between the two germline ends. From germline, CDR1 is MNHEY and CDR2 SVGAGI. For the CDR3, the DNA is TGTGCCAGCAGACCCGGCCCCAGGGGCAATCAGCCCCAGCATTTT. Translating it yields CASRPGPRGNQPQHF.

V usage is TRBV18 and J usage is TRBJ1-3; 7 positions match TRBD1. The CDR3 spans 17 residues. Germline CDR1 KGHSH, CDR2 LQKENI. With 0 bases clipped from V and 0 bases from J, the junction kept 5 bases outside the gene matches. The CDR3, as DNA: TGTGCCAGCTCACCACCGGGAAACAGGGGCTCTGGAAACACCATATATTTT. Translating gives CASSPPGNRGSGNTIYF.

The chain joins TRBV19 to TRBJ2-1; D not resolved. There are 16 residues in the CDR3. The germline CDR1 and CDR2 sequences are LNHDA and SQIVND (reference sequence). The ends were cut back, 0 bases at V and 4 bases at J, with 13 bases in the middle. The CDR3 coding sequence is TGTGCCAGTAGTATAGACGTAGTACCTCCTTACAATGAGCAGTTCTTC. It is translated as CASSIDVVPPYNEQFF.

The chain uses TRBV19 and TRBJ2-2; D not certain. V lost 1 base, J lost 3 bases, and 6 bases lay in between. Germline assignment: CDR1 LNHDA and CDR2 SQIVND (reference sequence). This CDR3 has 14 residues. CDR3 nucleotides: TGTGCCAGTAGTATAGTCCAGTACACCGGGGAGCTGTTTTTT. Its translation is CASSIVQYTGELFF.

The CDR3 region has the DNA TGTGCCAGCAGCTTTGTGGCAGGGTCAAATCAGCCCCAGCATTTT. This codes for CASSFVAGSNQPQHF. J is TRBJ1-5 and V is TRBV7-2; perhaps TRBD1 as D (5 bases). The CDR3 sequence is 15 residues long. With 3 bases removed from V and 4 bases from J, the gap between germline ends came to 13 bases. Germline CDR1 is SGHTA and CDR2 is FQGNSA. The complete variable domain, with remaining parts taken from reference TRBV7-2 and TRBJ1-5, reads GAGVSQSPSNKVTEKGKDVELRCDPISGHTALYWYRQSLGQGLEFLIYFQGNSAPDKSGLPSDRFSAERTGGSVSTLTIQRTQQEDSAVYLCASSFVAGSNQPQHFGDGTRLSIL.

The CDR3 coding sequence is TGTGCCAGCAGCGTAGGGACAGGGAGAGAGACCCAGTACTTC. It yields the protein CASSVGTGRETQYF. J is TRBJ2-5 and V is TRBV9; 8 bases are shared with TRBD1. Unmatched junction bases numbered 2, after V lost 0 bases and J lost 4 bases. The CDR3 is 14 amino acids. Germline CDR1 reads SGDLS; CDR2 reads YYNGEE.

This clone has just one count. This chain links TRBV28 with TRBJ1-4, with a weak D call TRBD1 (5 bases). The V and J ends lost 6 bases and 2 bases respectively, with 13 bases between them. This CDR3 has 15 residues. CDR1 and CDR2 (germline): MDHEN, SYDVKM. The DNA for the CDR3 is TGTGCCAGCAGCCCCGGGGGGAGGACTAATGAAAAACTGTTTTTT. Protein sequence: CASSPGGRTNEKLFF.

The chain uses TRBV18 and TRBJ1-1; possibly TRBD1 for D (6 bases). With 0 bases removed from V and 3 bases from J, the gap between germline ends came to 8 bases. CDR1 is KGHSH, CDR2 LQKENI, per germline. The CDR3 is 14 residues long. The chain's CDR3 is CASSPPGQYTEAFF. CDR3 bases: TGTGCCAGCTCACCACCGGGACAATACACTGAAGCTTTCTTT.

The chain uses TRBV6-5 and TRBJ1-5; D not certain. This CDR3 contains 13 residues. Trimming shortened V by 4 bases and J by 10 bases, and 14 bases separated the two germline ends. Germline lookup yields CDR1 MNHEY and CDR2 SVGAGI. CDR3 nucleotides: TGTGCCAGCAGTTGGCAGGTTAAAGGTCCCCAGCATTTT. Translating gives CASSWQVKGPQHF.

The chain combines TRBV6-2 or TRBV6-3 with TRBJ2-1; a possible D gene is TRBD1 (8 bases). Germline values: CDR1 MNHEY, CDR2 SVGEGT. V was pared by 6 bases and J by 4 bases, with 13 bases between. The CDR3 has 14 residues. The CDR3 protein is CASSPQGGYNEQFF. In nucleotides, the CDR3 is TGTGCCAGCAGCCCACAGGGGGGGTACAATGAGCAGTTCTTC.

The CDR3 nucleotides read TGTGCCAGCAGCGTAGGTGGAACAGGGGATCAGCCCCAGCATTTT. It translates to CASSVGGTGDQPQHF. The rearrangement uses TRBV9 and TRBJ1-5; TRBD1 aligns across 7 bases. The CDR3 spans 15 residues. V gave up 0 bases and J gave up 5 bases; unmatched junction bases: 5. Germline loops: CDR1 SGDLS, CDR2 YYNGEE.

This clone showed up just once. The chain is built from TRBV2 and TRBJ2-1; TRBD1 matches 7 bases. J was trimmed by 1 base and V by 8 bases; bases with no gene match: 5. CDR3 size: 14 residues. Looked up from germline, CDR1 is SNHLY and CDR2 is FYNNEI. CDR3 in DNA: TGTGCCAGCGGACCGGGACAGTCCTACAATGAGCAGTTCTTC. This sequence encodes CASGPGQSYNEQFF.

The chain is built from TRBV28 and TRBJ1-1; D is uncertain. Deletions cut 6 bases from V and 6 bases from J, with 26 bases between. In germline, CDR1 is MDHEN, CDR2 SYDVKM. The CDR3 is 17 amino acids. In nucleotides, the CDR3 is TGTGCCAGCAGCCCCGATACGCCGGCGGCTTTGGTGTCTGAAGCTTTCTTT. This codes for CASSPDTPAALVSEAFF. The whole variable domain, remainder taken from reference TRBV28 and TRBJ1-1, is DVKVTQSSRYLVKRTGEKVFLECVQDMDHENMFWYRQDPGLGLRLIYFSYDVKMKEKGDIPEGYSVSREKKERFSLILESASTNQTSMYLCASSPDTPAALVSEAFFGQGTRLTVV.

The CDR3 region has the DNA TGTGCCAGCAGCAAAAGCGGGGACCGGGACACCTTCTACGAGCAGTACTTC. This sequence encodes CASSKSGDRDTFYEQYF. The chain joins TRBV21-1 to TRBJ2-7; the table's D call, TRBD2, was not checked against the DNA. TRBV21-1 is given as a pseudogene. This CDR3 is 17 amino acids long.

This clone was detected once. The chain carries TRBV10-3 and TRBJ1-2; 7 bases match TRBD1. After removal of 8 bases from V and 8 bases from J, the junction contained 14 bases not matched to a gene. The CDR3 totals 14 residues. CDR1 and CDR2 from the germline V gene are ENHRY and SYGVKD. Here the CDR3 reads CAIPAETGVGGYTF. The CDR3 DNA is TGTGCCATCCCAGCTGAAACAGGGGTTGGAGGCTACACCTTC.

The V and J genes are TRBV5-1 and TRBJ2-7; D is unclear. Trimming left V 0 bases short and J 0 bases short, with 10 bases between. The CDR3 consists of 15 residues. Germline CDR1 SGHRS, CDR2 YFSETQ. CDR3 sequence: CASSLGGHSSYEQYF. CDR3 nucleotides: TGCGCCAGCAGCTTGGGAGGTCATAGCTCCTACGAGCAGTACTTC. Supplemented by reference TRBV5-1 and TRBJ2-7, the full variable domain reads KAGVTQTPRYLIKTRGQQVTLSCSPISGHRSVSWYQQTPGQGLQFLFEYFSETQRNKGNFPGRFSGRQFSNSRSEMNVSTLELGDSALYLCASSLGGHSSYEQYFGPGTRLTVT.

CDR3 coding DNA: TGCGCCAGCCGCGGAGGAGGAGGGGCCGGGGAGCTGTTTTTT. It codes for CASRGGGGAGELFF. The V call is TRBV5-1, the J call TRBJ2-2, with D possibly being TRBD2 (6 bases). The germline V gene encodes CDR1 SGHRS and CDR2 YFSETQ. The length of the CDR3 is 14 residues. V shed 7 bases and J shed 6 bases, with 16 bases lying between them. The complete variable domain, with remaining parts taken from reference TRBV5-1 and TRBJ2-2, reads KAGVTQTPRYLIKTRGQQVTLSCSPISGHRSVSWYQQTPGQGLQFLFEYFSETQRNKGNFPGRFSGRQFSNSRSEMNVSTLELGDSALYLCASRGGGGAGELFFGEGSRLTVL.

CDR3: CASNGGRFTTEAFF. CDR3 DNA: TGTGCCAGCAATGGAGGGCGGTTCACCACTGAAGCTTTCTTT. The chain recombines TRBV2 with TRBJ1-1; D call uncertain. With 7 bases removed from V and 4 bases from J, the gap between germline ends came to 16 bases. The CDR3 length is 14 residues. Germline loops: CDR1 SNHLY, CDR2 FYNNEI.

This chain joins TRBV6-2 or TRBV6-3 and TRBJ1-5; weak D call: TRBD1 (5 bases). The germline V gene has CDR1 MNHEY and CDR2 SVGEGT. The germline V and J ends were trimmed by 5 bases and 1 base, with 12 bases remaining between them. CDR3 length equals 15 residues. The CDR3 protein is CASSGAGRSNQPQHF. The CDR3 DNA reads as TGTGCCAGCAGTGGGGCCGGACGGAGCAATCAGCCCCAGCATTTT.

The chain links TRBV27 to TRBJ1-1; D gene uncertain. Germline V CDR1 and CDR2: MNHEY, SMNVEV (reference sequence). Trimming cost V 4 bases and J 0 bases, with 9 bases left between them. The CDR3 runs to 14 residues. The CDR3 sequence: CASSSLTVNTEAFF. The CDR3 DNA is TGTGCCAGCAGTTCTTTGACTGTGAACACTGAAGCTTTCTTT.